This T cell receptor (beta chain) emerged from a study of blood T cell repertoires in COVID-19. Study as a whole: T cells, B-cell-depleted T cells, or PBMCs provided the cDNA or gDNA that served as material.

Allocation to cohorts depended on clinical history reported by the participants. Donors of Cohort 3 who recovered were those that had two negative PCRs, clearance, or symptom resolution. Measured with immunoSEQ multiplex PCR; TCRdb has only the in-frame clones, and not every one. The sample includes more than 300,000 clones, roughly 85% of them seen just once. CDR1 and CDR2 from the germline V gene are KGHSH and LQKENI. With 0 bases clipped from V and 7 bases from J, the junction kept 6 bases outside the gene matches. The CDR3 contains 16 residues. Sequencing was performed on PBMCs or T cells enriched from blood (not recorded which). This receptor was obtained from a young woman who had recovered from COVID-19. The rearrangement links TRBV18 to TRBJ1-5; 10 bases align to TRBD1. CDR3 loop: CASSPPSTGGRQPQHF. CDR3 in DNA: TGTGCCAGCTCACCACCTTCGACAGGGGGCAGGCAGCCCCAGCATTTT.